This record looks at one T cell receptor beta chain sequence and its context. Its antigen remains unidentified. The sample holds no much larger clone one base away, and base qualities are not on file. This record belongs to a study of cytomegalovirus exposure and HLA in healthy donors (dated by TCRdb to the late 2010s). With respect to the entire study: According to an earlier analysis of around 600 of the donors, about 179 million T cells yielded 95 million to 140 million unique TCR beta sequences and less than 300 Gb of sequence data. Among about 400 genotyped donors of the cohort, an average of approximately 240,000 unique TCR beta nucleotide sequences was sequenced per donor, of which roughly 17% were non-productive. An early release that covered some 630 HLA-typed donors contained approximately 320 gigabases of sequencing data and roughly 84 million unique TCR sequences. In a later genetic analysis, genome-wide SNP genotypes for about 60% of the 666 donors were used, and that subset was treated as a discovery cohort. An earlier analysis of around 640 of the donors used high-throughput TCR beta sequencing to judge whether each TCR beta V gene segment behaved as functional or pseudogenic. Both class I and class II loci were covered by HLA typing, at four-digit resolution. The later analysis used no new phenotypic data to find candidate immune exposures, relying instead on TCR beta sequences and their occurrence across donors. To predict cytomegalovirus infection status, the study combined high-throughput TCR immunosequencing, statistical association of individual TCRs with disease status, and machine learning. Typing coverage varied by locus: roughly 629-640 donors for A, B, C, DRB1 and DQB1; about 520 for DQA1; nearly 610 for DPA1; more than 450 for DPB1. All discovery cohort repertoires had been generated on a single sequencing platform. Because of strong linkage in the cohort, five DR-DQ haplotypes were treated as single units for association and clustering. Along with the approximately 700-subject first cohort, a separate validation cohort of roughly 110 different subjects was used. Donor age, sex, ethnicity and CMV serostatus were collected together with the repertoire data. The study aimed to test whether cataloging public T cell receptors could reveal signatures of past pathogen exposure. The study used immunosequencing to profile the T cell repertoires of 600 to 850 subjects and linked those repertoires to cytomegalovirus serostatus. The genetic ancestry cluster associated with self-reported Caucasian donors included over 80% of the approximately 430 genotyped donors. A later analysis re-analyzed previously published TCR beta repertoires from approximately 670 donors and added high-resolution HLA genotyping to study TCR occurrence patterns. Here is what the overall study found, with its caveats: In vitro tests confirmed that three of the cytomegalovirus-associated TCR beta chains recognize cytomegalovirus antigens. In an earlier analysis of approximately 600 of the donors, most TCR beta V segments were observed in productive rearrangements about 87% or about 30% of the time, broadly matching IMGT annotations. Linkage disequilibrium might explain the correlated functional status among segregating V segments, but an unknown experimental factor could not be excluded. In a later analysis, HLA-associated TCR beta chains showed more clonal expansion and lower generation probabilities than non-associated chains that were equally common. CMV serostatus was the only immune exposure information available for the cohort. It was suggested by the authors that the approach could potentially be generalized to other disease states and immunological phenotypes. Strong co-occurrence of HLA alleles, especially DR and DQ, made assigning TCR associations to individual alleles difficult. The study listed 150 to 200 TCR beta chains as associated with cytomegalovirus. V-gene and J-gene trimming of TCR beta chains was associated with a missense DCLRE1C variant in a later genetic analysis, and the association was replicated in an independent cohort. In a later analysis, several top co-occurrence clusters were reported to appear linked to parvovirus B19, influenza, CMV and Epstein-Barr virus. Cytomegalovirus status was reported to be diagnosed by the classifier with high specificity and sensitivity in both the original and validation cohorts. In this cohort, only TCR beta chains were sequenced, and detectable features were limited by the absence of alpha or paired-chain data. A later genetic analysis reported fewer N-insertions in productive TCRs among donors in an Asian-associated ancestry cluster than the roughly 700-donor mean. According to a later analysis, most CMV-associated TCR beta chains appeared to be HLA-restricted, and the HLA associations seemed to be driven largely by CMV exposure. In a later analysis, TCR association rates were found to vary across HLA loci, with the most associated TCRs seen for DRB1 alleles and the fewest for HLA-C alleles. A cluster of highly shared sequence variants was judged likely to be a technical artifact of the sequencing pipeline. Because the 87-base-pair reads could not distinguish some IMGT-functional V segments, including TRBV6-2 and TRBV6-3, those segments were excluded. A further reported finding was that TCR beta sequences accurately predicted the HLA-A and HLA-B alleles for most subjects in the first cohort. Most TCR sequences were observed very rarely across donors, whereas some public TCRs were present in many individuals. Because counts were too low, some 16 rarely observed V segments, including chromosome 9 orphons, were excluded from the earlier analysis of around 640 of the donors. HLA typing was unavailable for some donors at each locus, so association tests used only the typed subset. Roughly uniform sequencing depth across donors was assumed in presence/absence analyses, although this assumption may not hold. A later analysis associated 17,000 or so TCR beta sequences with specific HLA alleles at a false discovery rate of 0.05.

The cohort comprised 666 healthy bone marrow donors. All cohort members were sampled while nominally healthy, although unrecorded immune exposures were likely present. The donor was CMV seronegative and was included in the group of several hundred seronegative cohort members. Every donor gave a peripheral blood sample, and the peripheral blood mononuclear cells from that sample were used for TCR beta sequencing. The Qiagen DNeasy Blood Extraction Kit was used to extract genomic DNA from the blood cell samples. The germline V gene yields SGHAT for CDR1 and FQNNGV for CDR2. Compared with germline, V lacks 1 base and J lacks 0 bases; bases without a gene match: 10. The CDR3 sequence holds 18 residues, the cysteine and phenylalanine included. Kept here is only the CDR3 DNA, which spans 54 bases and is read in frame from base 1. The method was the immunoSEQ multiplex PCR assay. For the multiplex PCR, a mixture combining 60 forward primers for TCR Vbeta segments and 13 reverse primers for TCR Jbeta segments was used. The CDR3 region of rearranged TCR beta genes was amplified from genomic DNA with a multiplex PCR assay. The Illumina HiSeq System was used to sequence the amplified TCR beta libraries as 87-base-pair reads. As for how the authors treated the data: In a later analysis, tens of millions of unique TCR beta chains were counted across the 500 to 850 repertoires, and approximately 11 million of these chains were shared by at least two donors. Raw reads were error-corrected and collapsed into unique sequences by a nearest-neighbor algorithm in which closely related sequences were merged to remove PCR and sequencing errors. Alignment of CDR3 sequences to IMGT reference sequences was used to assign V, D and J gene segments. For a sequence to be retained, a match of at least six nucleotides to both a V gene segment and a J gene segment was required. A rearrangement was called productive if the CDR3 had no stop codons and remained in frame with V and J, and every other rearrangement was called non-productive. Following IMGT convention, CDR3 was defined as the stretch from the second conserved V-encoded cysteine to the conserved J-encoded phenylalanine. Sequences without an unambiguous match to a single V gene segment were excluded from the earlier analysis of about 630 of the donors. An earlier analysis of a few hundred of the donors classified V segments as functional when productive rearrangements were above 56.7% and as segregating when the standard deviation between donors was above 5%. A statistical classification framework was built to diagnose cytomegalovirus status from the catalog of TCR beta chain sequences. A later analysis assigned V and J genes by comparing TCR nucleotide sequences with IMGT/GENE-DB human TR gene sequences. A later analysis assigned CDR3 sequences and most-parsimonious VDJ recombination scenarios with the TCRdist pipeline. In a later analysis, every TCR beta chain was defined by the combination of its CDR3 amino acid sequence and its V-gene family, and reads without a unique V-gene family were dropped. As a way to deal with suspected cross-contamination and a sequencing artifact, a later analysis dropped 640 or so nucleotide sequences that were highly shared and had low generation probability. A later analysis calculated a clonal expansion index for each public chain from normalized within-repertoire ranks of inferred template counts. A later analysis computed generation probabilities with a VDJ recombination model fitted to out-of-frame rearrangements, and checked the results against IGoR. In a later analysis, TCR-TCR, TCR-HLA and TCR-CMV co-occurrence was scored with hypergeometric tests, and a repertoire-size bias correction was applied to TCR pairs. To estimate false discovery rates, a later analysis permuted the HLA or CMV assignments 20 times. In a later analysis, co-occurring TCRs were grouped with DBSCAN, and TCRdist sequence similarity was added when clustering was performed within HLA-allele-positive subsets. Repertoires with fewer than 30,000 or more than 120,000 public chains were left out of co-occurrence clustering, as were five repertoires with anomalous nucleotide sharing. The immuneACCESS repertoire file appears here via TCRdb, limited to in-frame rearrangements. These files lack a portion of the clones; in checked studies, under half of the deficit traces to unresolved V genes, and the cause of the others is not known. V, J and clone size were drawn from that table, and D and trimming were deduced from the DNA. The sample table holds about 140,000 clones, of which around 81% were seen once. Roughly 2.8% of the sample lies in the top ten.

The receptor comes from a male donor in good health and CMV-seronegative. The chain couples TRBV11-2 to TRBJ1-2; 8 middle bases align to TRBD1. Sequences were obtained from PBMCs. The sequence in DNA is TGTGCCAGCAGCTTAGTAGTAGCAGGACAGGGTGCTAACTATGGCTACACCTTC. This yields the protein CASSLVVAGQGANYGYTF.